This record covers a single T cell receptor (beta chain). This entry comes from a study of blood T cell repertoires in COVID-19. In the study overall: Whether acute or convalescent, the COVID-19 samples came from the United States, Italy and Spain. PBMCs, B-cell-depleted T cells, or T cells were the source of the cDNA or gDNA that made up the material.

Per the original data handling: The authors estimated nucleated cell counts from reference gene primer amplification. Here immunoSEQ multiplex PCR was the method, and the copy in TCRdb shows in-frame clones only, minus some. V and J calls plus clone size are reproduced from that table; the DNA served to infer D and trimming. The table shows roughly 160,000 clones, with approximately 90% occurring only once. Germline V gives CDR1 SGDLS, CDR2 YYNGEE. This CDR3 is built from 15 residues. The ends were cut back, 0 bases at V and 3 bases at J, with 9 bases in the middle. The sample taken for sequencing was peripheral blood. The genes are TRBV9 and TRBJ1-4; no reliable D call. The sequence was obtained from a man aged 45-65 years who had recovered from COVID-19. DNA of the CDR3: TGTGCCAGCAGCGTAGCGGGGATGGCTAATGAAAAACTGTTTTTT. This gives the protein CASSVAGMANEKLFF.